Sequencing of this T cell receptor beta chain was carried out in a study of OX40 agonist ivuxolimab in advanced cancers. This clone was picked up a small number of times. V was shortened by 0 bases and J by 6 bases, with 8 bases between the two germline ends. CDR1 is LGHNA, CDR2 YSLEER, per germline. This CDR3 comprises 14 residues. The repertoire was sequenced with immunoSEQ multiplex PCR; TCRdb's copy has only in-frame clones and lacks some. The sample lists more than 85,000 clones, approximately 89% occurring once. The source is an adult with an advanced solid tumor such as melanoma, head and neck, liver or kidney cancer. This specimen was CD4+ or CD8+ T cells sorted from blood, taken in a trial of the OX40 agonist ivuxolimab. The chain employs TRBV4-3 and TRBJ2-2, with D unresolved. The CDR3 nucleotides read TGCGCCAGCAGCCAAGATCTAGGGTCCGGGGAGCTGTTTTTT. Translating gives CASSQDLGSGELFF.